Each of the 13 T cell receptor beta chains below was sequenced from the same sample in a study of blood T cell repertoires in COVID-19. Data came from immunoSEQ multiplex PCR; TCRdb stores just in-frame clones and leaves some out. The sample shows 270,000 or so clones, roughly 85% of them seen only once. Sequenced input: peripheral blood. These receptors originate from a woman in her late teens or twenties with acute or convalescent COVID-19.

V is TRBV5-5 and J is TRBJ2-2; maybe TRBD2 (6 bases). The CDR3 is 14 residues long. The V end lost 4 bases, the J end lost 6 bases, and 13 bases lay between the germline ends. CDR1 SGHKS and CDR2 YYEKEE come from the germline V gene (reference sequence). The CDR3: CASSRTSLAGELFF. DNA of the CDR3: TGTGCCAGCAGCCGAACTAGCTTGGCCGGGGAGCTGTTTTTT.

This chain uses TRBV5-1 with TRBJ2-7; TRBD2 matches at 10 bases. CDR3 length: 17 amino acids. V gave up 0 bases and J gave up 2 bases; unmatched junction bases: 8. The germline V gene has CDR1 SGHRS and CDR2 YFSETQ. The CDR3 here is CASSLAAWTSGTYEQYF. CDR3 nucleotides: TGCGCCAGCAGCTTGGCGGCTTGGACTAGCGGAACCTACGAGCAGTACTTC.

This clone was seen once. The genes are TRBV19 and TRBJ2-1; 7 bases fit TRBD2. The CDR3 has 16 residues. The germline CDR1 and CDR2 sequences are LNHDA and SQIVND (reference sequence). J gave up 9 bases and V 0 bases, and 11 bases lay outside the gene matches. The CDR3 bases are TGTGCCAGTAGTATAGATTCGGGGACTAACTGGAGTGAGCAGTTCTTC. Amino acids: CASSIDSGTNWSEQFF. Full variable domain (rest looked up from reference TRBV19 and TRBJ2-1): DGGITQSPKYLFRKEGQNVTLSCEQNLNHDAMYWYRQDPGQGLRLIYYSQIVNDFQKGDIAEGYSVSREKKESFPLTVTSAQKNPTAFYLCASSIDSGTNWSEQFFGPGTRLTVL.

CDR3 coding DNA: TGTGCCAGCTCACTCCGGGAGGGTAGCAATCAGCCCCAGCATTTT. It specifies CASSLREGSNQPQHF. The rearrangement uses TRBV18 and TRBJ1-5, with D unclear. The CDR3 runs to 15 residues. V was cut by 4 bases and J by 0 bases, with 10 bases left in between. The germline gives CDR1 KGHSH, CDR2 LQKENI.

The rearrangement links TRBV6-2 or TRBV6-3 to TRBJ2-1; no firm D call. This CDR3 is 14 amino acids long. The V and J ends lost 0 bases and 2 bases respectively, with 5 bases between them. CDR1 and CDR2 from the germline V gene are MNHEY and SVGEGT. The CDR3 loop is CASSYSATYNEQFF. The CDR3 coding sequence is TGTGCCAGCAGTTACTCTGCTACCTACAATGAGCAGTTCTTC.

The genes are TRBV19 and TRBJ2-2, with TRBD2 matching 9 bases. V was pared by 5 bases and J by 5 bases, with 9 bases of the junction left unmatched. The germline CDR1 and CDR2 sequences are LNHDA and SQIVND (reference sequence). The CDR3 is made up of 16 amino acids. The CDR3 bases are TGTGCCAGTAGTTCCCTGGGCGGGAGGGTTACCGGGGAGCTGTTTTTT. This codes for CASSSLGGRVTGELFF.

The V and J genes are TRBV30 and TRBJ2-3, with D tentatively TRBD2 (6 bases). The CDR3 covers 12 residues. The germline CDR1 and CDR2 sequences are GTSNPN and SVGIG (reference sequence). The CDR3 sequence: CALSGRPDTQYF. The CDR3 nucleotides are TGTGCTCTGAGTGGGAGGCCAGATACGCAGTATTTT.

In DNA, the CDR3 is TGCGCCAGCAGCCAAGCGACAGGAGGAGCCTACGAGCAGTACTTC. As protein: CASSQATGGAYEQYF. The J gene is TRBJ2-7, the V gene TRBV4-3; a weak D match, TRBD1 (6 bases). This CDR3 spans 15 amino acids. Trimming removed 1 base at V and 2 bases at J, with 12 bases between. From germline, CDR1 is LGHNA and CDR2 YSLEER.

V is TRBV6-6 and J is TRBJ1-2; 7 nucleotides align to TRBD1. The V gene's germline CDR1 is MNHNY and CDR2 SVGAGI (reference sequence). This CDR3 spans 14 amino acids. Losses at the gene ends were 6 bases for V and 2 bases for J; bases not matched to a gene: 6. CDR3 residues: CASRESGQNYGYTF. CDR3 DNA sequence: TGTGCCAGCAGGGAATCGGGACAGAACTATGGCTACACCTTC.

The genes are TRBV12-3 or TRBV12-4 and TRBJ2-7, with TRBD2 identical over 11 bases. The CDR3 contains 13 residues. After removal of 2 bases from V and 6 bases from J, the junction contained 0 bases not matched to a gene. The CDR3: CASSLLAGGEQYF. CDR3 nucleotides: TGTGCCAGCAGTTTACTAGCGGGAGGCGAGCAGTACTTC.

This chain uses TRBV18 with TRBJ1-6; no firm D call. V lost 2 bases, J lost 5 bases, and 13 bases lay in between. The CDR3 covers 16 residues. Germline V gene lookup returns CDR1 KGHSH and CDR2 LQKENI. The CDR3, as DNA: TGTGCCAGCTCACCAAACGTTGACATTAATAATTCACCCCTCCACTTT. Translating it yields CASSPNVDINNSPLHF.

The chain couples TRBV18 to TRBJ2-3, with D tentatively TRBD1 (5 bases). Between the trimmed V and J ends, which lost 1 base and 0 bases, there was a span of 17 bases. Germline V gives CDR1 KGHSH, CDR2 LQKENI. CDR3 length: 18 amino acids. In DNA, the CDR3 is TGTGCCAGCTCACCACTGCCCGCTCGGACACCAAGCACAGATACGCAGTATTTT. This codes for CASSPLPARTPSTDTQYF. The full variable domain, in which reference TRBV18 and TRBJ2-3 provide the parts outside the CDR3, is NAGVMQNPRHLVRRRGQEARLRCSPMKGHSHVYWYRQLPEEGLKFMVYLQKENIIDESGMPKERFSAEFPKEGPSILRIQQVVRGDSAAYFCASSPLPARTPSTDTQYFGPGTRLTVL.

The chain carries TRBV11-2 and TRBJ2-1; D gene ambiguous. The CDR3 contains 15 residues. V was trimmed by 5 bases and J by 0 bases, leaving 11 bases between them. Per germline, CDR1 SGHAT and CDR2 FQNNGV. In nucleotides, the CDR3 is TGTGCCAGCAGCCGAGACCGGAGCTCCTACAATGAGCAGTTCTTC. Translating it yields CASSRDRSSYNEQFF.